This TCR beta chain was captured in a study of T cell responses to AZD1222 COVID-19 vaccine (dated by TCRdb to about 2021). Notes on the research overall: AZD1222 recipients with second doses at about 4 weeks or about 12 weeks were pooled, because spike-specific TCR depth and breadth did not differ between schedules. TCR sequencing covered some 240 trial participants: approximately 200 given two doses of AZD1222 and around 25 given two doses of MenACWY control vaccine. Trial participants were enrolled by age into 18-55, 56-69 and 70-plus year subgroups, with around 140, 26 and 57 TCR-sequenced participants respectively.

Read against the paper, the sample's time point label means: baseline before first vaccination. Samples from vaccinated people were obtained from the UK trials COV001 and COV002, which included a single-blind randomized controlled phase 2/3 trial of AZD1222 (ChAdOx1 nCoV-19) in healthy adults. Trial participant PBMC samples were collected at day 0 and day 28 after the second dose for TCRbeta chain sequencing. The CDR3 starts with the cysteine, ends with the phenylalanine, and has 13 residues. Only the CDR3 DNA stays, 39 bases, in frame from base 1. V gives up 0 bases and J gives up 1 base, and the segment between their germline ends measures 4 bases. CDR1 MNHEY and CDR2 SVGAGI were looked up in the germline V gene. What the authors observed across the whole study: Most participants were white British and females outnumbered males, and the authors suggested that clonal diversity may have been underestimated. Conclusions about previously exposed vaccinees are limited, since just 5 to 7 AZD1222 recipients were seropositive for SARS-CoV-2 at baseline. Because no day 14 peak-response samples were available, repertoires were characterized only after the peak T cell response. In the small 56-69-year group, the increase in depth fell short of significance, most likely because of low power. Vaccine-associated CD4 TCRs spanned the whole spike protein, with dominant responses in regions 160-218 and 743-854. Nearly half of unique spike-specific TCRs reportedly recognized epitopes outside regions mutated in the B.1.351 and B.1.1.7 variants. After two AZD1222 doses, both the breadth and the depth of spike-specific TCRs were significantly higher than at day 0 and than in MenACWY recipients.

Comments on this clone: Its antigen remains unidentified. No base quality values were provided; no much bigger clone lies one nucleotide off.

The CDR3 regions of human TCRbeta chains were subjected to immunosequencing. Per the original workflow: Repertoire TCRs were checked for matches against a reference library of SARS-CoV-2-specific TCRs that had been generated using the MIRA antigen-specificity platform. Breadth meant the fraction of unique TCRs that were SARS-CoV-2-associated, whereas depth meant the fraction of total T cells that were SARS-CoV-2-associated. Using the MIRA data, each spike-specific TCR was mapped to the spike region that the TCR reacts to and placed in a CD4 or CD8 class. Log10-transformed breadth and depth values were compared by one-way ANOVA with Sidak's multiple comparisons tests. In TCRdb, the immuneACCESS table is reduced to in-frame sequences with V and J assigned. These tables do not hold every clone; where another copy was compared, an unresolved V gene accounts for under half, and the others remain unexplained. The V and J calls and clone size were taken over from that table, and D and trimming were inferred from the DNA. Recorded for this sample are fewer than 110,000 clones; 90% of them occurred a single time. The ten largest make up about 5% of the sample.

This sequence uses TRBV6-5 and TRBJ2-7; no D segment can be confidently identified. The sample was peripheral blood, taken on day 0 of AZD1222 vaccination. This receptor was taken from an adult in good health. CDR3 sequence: CASSYSTSYEQYF. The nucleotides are TGTGCCAGCAGTTACTCGACTTCCTACGAGCAGTACTTC.